The rows below give T cell receptor beta chains drawn from one sample of a study of T cells in Graves' hyperthyroidism and ophthalmopathy. TCRdb itself ran the multiplex PCR reads through MiXCR, one entry per CDR3 protein. The sample consists of fewer than 400,000 distinct CDR3 sequences, over 13% of them appearing once. The sequenced material came from blood. The receptors here all came from a man in his fifties or sixties with Graves' ophthalmopathy. Each CDR3 is given with its conserved first and last residue. The D gene is left open where the match is weak. Some rows mark clone size as missing; the rest say once, few, many or name a class of expanded clone.

j_call,d_call,v_call,clone_size,cdr3_nt,cdr3_aa
TRBJ2-7,-,TRBV18,many,TGTGCCAGCTCACTGTCGCGCTGGGCGCCGCTGAAAGGGGAGCAGTACTTC,CASSLSRWAPLKGEQYF
TRBJ2-3,-,TRBV9,-,TGTGCCAGCAGCCGTTATGATATCATCACAGATACGCAGTATTTT,CASSRYDIITDTQYF
TRBJ2-3,-,TRBV11-2,many,TGTGCCAGCAGCGCCGGGACAAGGCCCACAGATACGCAGTATTTT,CASSAGTRPTDTQYF
TRBJ2-7,-,TRBV12-3/TRBV12-4,many,TGTGCCAGCAGTTTAGTAGAGGTGCAGTACTTC,CASSLVEVQYF
TRBJ2-2,-,TRBV28,-,TGTGCCAGCGGTCTCCAGGGATCGTCCGGGGAGCTGTTTTTT,CASGLQGSSGELFF
TRBJ2-3,TRBD1,TRBV19,few,TGTGCCAGTAGTATCCCCAGGGCAGGGGGAACAGATACGCAGTATTTT,CASSIPRAGGTDTQYF
TRBJ2-6,-,TRBV20-1,few,TGCAGTGCTACCCCTGCGGGGACCGGGGCCAACGTCCTGACTTTC,CSATPAGTGANVLTF
TRBJ2-1,-,TRBV20-1,many,TGCAGTGCTACGGTAGAGTTTGATGAGCAGTTCTTC,CSATVEFDEQFF
TRBJ1-5,-,TRBV19,-,TGTGCCAGTACCTCTTTCGGCATACAGCAGCCCCAGCATTTT,CASTSFGIQQPQHF
TRBJ1-1,-,TRBV5-6,-,TGTGCCACGCCAACGTTCAGGAACACTGAAGCTTTCTTT,CATPTFRNTEAFF
TRBJ2-2,-,TRBV29-1,-,TGCAGTACTTGGGGGACGGAATCGAACACCGGGGAGCTGTTTTTT,CSTWGTESNTGELFF
TRBJ2-5,-,TRBV24-1,many,TGTGCCACCAGTGAATCTGGGCGGCGGGGCGCAGAGACCCAGTACTTC,CATSESGRRGAETQYF
TRBJ2-5,TRBD1,TRBV15,many,TGTGCCACCAATTCCGGGACAGCCGTCGAGACCCAGTACTTC,CATNSGTAVETQYF
TRBJ2-7,-,TRBV5-1,many,TGCGCCAGCACCGAGCCATCCTACGAGCAGTACTTC,CASTEPSYEQYF